This T cell receptor (beta chain) was sequenced during a study of T cell clonotyping in hematopoietic cell transplantation (dated by TCRdb to the early 2020s). Study-wide context: A total of 110 to 150 blood samples were collected in the study from roughly 40 consecutive transplant recipients and their related donors. Patients were recruited between 2015 and January 2017 and followed until September 2020 or death.

The CDR3 has 16 amino acids, counting the end cysteine and phenylalanine. Only the CDR3 part of the read is kept: 48 bases, read in frame from the first base. V and J are truncated by 7 bases and 2 bases respectively, leaving an intervening sequence of 18 bases. CDR1 SGHVS and CDR2 FQNEAQ are derived from the germline V gene. On the study overall, not on this receptor specifically: The sample size was limited, and because cells were not sorted, the contributions of CD4 and CD8 repertoires could not be separated. Recipient TCR diversity fell after transplant, with pathologically expanded clonotypes rising progressively from day 30 to day 180. Broader TCR repertoire diversity after transplant was predicted by Inverse Simpson Index values from donors and from recipients before transplant. Just a small fraction of recipient repertoires overlapped with donor repertoires, and more than 95% appeared de novo at the given depth.

The immunoSEQ assay, a bias-controlled multiplex PCR with V- and J-specific primers, was used to amplify TCR beta CDR3 regions from genomic DNA. A second PCR step added a proprietary barcode and Illumina adapter sequences to the CDR3 amplicons. An Illumina MiSeq instrument was used to sequence the CDR3 libraries. In the authors' own workflow: Export and quality control were performed with immunoSEQ Analyzer 3.0, and downstream analyses were performed with R Bioconductor and Immunarch. Only productive rearrangements within the normalized downsampled data set were used in the calculation of repertoire metrics. Pathologically expanded clonotypes were defined as those larger than 5 templates in the normalized cohort. The Inverse Simpson Index served as the measure of repertoire diversity. The non-normalized data set was used for CMV-specificity analyses so that all clonotypes could be captured. What TCRdb holds here is the immuneACCESS table cut down to in-frame rearrangements. Part of the clones is not present; checked against another copy, under half of the missing clones reflect an unresolved V gene, and the others are unexplained. D and trimming were read from the DNA, whereas the V and J calls and clone size are those reported in that table. The sample profile shows about 27,000 clones; approximately 96% of them were found once. The top ten clones comprise less than 1.5% of the sample.

Notes on this clone: Its antigen is not yet known. No much larger clonotype is one base removed from it; base qualities were not supplied.

Blood samples for TCR beta sequencing were provided by related transplant donors. Nuclei Lysis Solution was used to extract genomic DNA from fresh or cryopreserved unfractionated peripheral blood mononuclear cells. The receptor was derived from a man aged 50-59 years in good health. Some clones in this sample may be carry-over from other donors' samples. The rearranged chain carries TRBV7-8 and TRBJ1-3, with no confidently assigned D gene. Sequencing used peripheral blood mononuclear cells. The CDR3 protein is CASTRYPADPGNTIYF. DNA sequence: TGTGCCAGCACTCGATACCCGGCAGATCCTGGAAACACCATATATTTT. With the portions outside the CDR3 filled from the reference TRBV7-8 and TRBJ1-3 genes, the complete variable region becomes GAGVSQSPRYKVAKRGQDVALRCDPISGHVSLFWYQQALGQGPEFLTYFQNEAQLDKSGLPSDRFFAERPEGSVSTLKIQRTQQEDSAVYLCASTRYPADPGNTIYFGEGSWLTVV.